This TCR beta chain emerged from a study of cytomegalovirus exposure and HLA in healthy donors. Per the germline V gene, CDR1 is SGDLS and CDR2 is YYNGEE. This CDR3 has 13 residues. Trimming took off 0 bases at V and 3 bases at J, with 6 bases between the two ends. Vbeta (60) and Jbeta (13) primers were used in the PCR. Here immunoSEQ multiplex PCR was the method, and the copy in TCRdb shows in-frame clones only, minus some. The table includes 63,000 or so clones, 65% to 80% detected once. This sequence originates from a woman in her 30s in good health and CMV-seronegative. This chain joins TRBV9 and TRBJ1-1; D gene uncertain. The specimen sequenced was PBMCs. The CDR3 spells CASSVGQDTEAFF. The CDR3 DNA sequence: TGTGCCAGCAGCGTAGGGCAGGACACTGAAGCTTTCTTT.